There are many counts of the clone carrying this T cell receptor (beta chain). As yet, its antigen is unknown. Amplified regions were TCR beta CDR3 sequences from RNA transcripts. An initial round of RT-PCR targeting the TCR CDR3 relied on the HTBI primer set. TCRdb used MiXCR to reprocess the multiplex PCR reads, holding one entry per CDR3 protein. Among around 190,000 distinct CDR3 sequences listed, over 15% were seen once. This record comes from a study of T cells in Graves' hyperthyroidism and ophthalmopathy. Using less than 12 ml of fresh peripheral blood, PBMCs were prepared. The germline CDR1 and CDR2 sequences are SGHDT and YYEEEE. This CDR3 is 16 amino acids long. V was shortened by 0 bases and J by 3 bases, with 13 bases between the two germline ends. Notes on the study in general: Most thyroid-expanded clonotypes above 0.001 were also found in blood.

Material for sequencing was blood. This chain connects TRBV5-6 to TRBJ1-3, with a weak D call TRBD1 (6 bases). The sequence came from a woman in her forties or fifties with Graves' hyperthyroidism. The DNA for the CDR3 is TGTGCCAGCAGCTTGGAACGCCGGGACATTGGAAACACCATATATTTT. Its translation: CASSLERRDIGNTIYF.